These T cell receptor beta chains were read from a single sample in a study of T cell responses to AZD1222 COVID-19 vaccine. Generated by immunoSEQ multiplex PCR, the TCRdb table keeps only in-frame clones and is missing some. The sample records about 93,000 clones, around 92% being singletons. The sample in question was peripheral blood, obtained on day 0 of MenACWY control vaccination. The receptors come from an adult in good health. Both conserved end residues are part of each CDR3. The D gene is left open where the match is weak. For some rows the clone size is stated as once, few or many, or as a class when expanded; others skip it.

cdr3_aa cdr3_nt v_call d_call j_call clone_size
CASRDRGTYEQYF TGTGCCAGCCGGGACAGGGGCACCTACGAGCAGTACTTC TRBV19 TRBD1 TRBJ2-7 .
CASSQDPGQYKNTEAFF TGCGCCAGCAGCCAAGATCCCGGGCAGTACAAGAACACTGAAGCTTTCTTT TRBV4-3 . TRBJ1-1 .
CASSQAGTGHTDTQYF TGTGCCAGCAGCCAGGCCGGGACAGGGCACACAGATACGCAGTATTTT TRBV14 TRBD1 TRBJ2-3 .
CASSDRGLDTGELFF TGTGCCAGCTCAGACAGGGGATTAGACACCGGGGAGCTGTTTTTT TRBV18 TRBD1 TRBJ2-2 .
CASSAGRYPTEEQYF TGTGCCAGCAGCGCCGGACGGTACCCTACTGAAGAGCAGTACTTC TRBV9 . TRBJ2-7 once
CASSYLAGGLRETQYF TGTGCCAGCAGTTACTTAGCGGGGGGGCTACGAGAGACCCAGTACTTC TRBV6-5 TRBD2 TRBJ2-5 .
CASSLLAGATYDEQYF TGTGCCAGCAGCTTATTAGCGGGGGCCACGTACGACGAGCAGTACTTC TRBV7-2 TRBD2 TRBJ2-7 .
CASSSRQGANNEQFF TGTGCCAGCAGCAGCCGACAGGGGGCGAACAATGAGCAGTTCTTC TRBV7-2 TRBD1 TRBJ2-1 .
CASSFNLAASTDTQYF TGCGCCAGCAGCTTTAATCTAGCGGCTAGCACAGATACGCAGTATTTT TRBV5-1 TRBD2 TRBJ2-3 .
CASSLSLSGELFF TGTGCCAGCAGTTTATCCCTCTCTGGGGAGCTGTTTTTT TRBV12-3/TRBV12-4 . TRBJ2-2 .
CASKWRTSSYEQYF TGTGCCAGCAAGTGGAGAACGAGCTCCTACGAGCAGTACTTC TRBV6-5 . TRBJ2-7 .
CAIGRGSRDNTDTQYF TGTGCCATCGGGAGGGGATCCCGAGATAACACAGATACGCAGTATTTT TRBV10-3 TRBD2 TRBJ2-3 .
CATTYGGGRETQNF TGTGCCACCACCTACGGGGGGGGCAGAGAGACCCAGAACTTC TRBV2 TRBD2 TRBJ2-5 .
CASSLVPISQFF TGTGCCAGCAGCTTAGTGCCGATTAGTCAGTTCTTC TRBV11-2 . TRBJ2-1 .
CASSQDIGLSGNTIYF TGTGCCAGCAGCCAAGATATTGGCCTCTCTGGAAACACCATATATTTT TRBV4-2 . TRBJ1-3 .
CASSQGRGPNSYEQYF TGTGCCAGCAGCCAAGGGAGGGGACCCAACTCCTACGAGCAGTACTTC TRBV3-1/TRBV3-2 . TRBJ2-7 .
CASSFKTVSLSGNTIYF TGTGCCAGTAGTTTTAAGACAGTTTCTCTCTCTGGAAACACCATATATTTT TRBV19 . TRBJ1-3 .
CASSHAAGQGNTQPQHF TGTGCCAGCAGCCACGCCGCGGGGCAGGGGAATACTCAGCCCCAGCATTTT TRBV6-2/TRBV6-3 . TRBJ1-5 .
CASGGAGAGNQPQHF TGTGCTAGTGGGGGAGCAGGGGCTGGCAATCAGCCCCAGCATTTT TRBV12-5 . TRBJ1-5 .
CASKASGGSSYEQYF TGTGCCAGCAAGGCTAGCGGGGGGAGCTCCTACGAGCAGTACTTC TRBV2 TRBD2 TRBJ2-7 .
CASSLQAINQPQHF TGTGCCAGCAGCCTCCAGGCCATCAATCAGCCCCAGCATTTT TRBV7-2 . TRBJ1-5 few
CASSYKAGGPTDTQYF TGTGCCAGCAGTTACAAAGCGGGGGGGCCGACAGATACGCAGTATTTT TRBV6-5 TRBD2 TRBJ2-3 .
CASSDRGQTQYF TGTGCCAGCAGTGACAGGGGACAGACCCAGTACTTC TRBV2 . TRBJ2-5 once
CASSLWGGPYNEQFF TGTGCCAGCAGTTTGTGGGGGGGCCCCTACAATGAGCAGTTCTTC TRBV27 . TRBJ2-1 .
CASSETRNEQYF TGTGCCAGCAGTGAAACCCGTAATGAGCAGTACTTC TRBV6-1 . TRBJ2-7 .
CATIWTKLGGELFF TGTGCCACCATCTGGACGAAGCTGGGCGGGGAGCTGTTTTTT TRBV27 . TRBJ2-2 .
CASIGRGNTIYF TGTGCCAGCATCGGGAGGGGAAACACCATATATTTT TRBV27 . TRBJ1-3 .
CASSLGTGELFF TGTGCCAGCAGCTTAGGCACCGGGGAGCTGTTTTTT TRBV7-3 . TRBJ2-2 .
CASSLSQPQHF TGTGCCAGCAGCTTGAGTCAGCCCCAGCATTTT TRBV5-8 . TRBJ1-5 .
CASRETPDSGANVLTF TGTGCCAGCAGGGAGACACCTGACTCTGGGGCCAACGTCCTGACTTTC TRBV7-3 . TRBJ2-6 .
CASSYLGELFF TGTGCCAGCAGTTACCTGGGGGAGCTGTTTTTT TRBV6-5 . TRBJ2-2 .